Listed below are T cell receptor beta chains from one sample, sequenced in a study of cytomegalovirus exposure and HLA in healthy donors. Only in-frame clones appear in the TCRdb table, and some are missing; sequencing was by immunoSEQ multiplex PCR. The sample shows about 180,000 clones, 70% to 80% of them seen only once. The sample was PBMCs. All receptors derive from a man aged 18 to 30 in good health and CMV-seronegative. Both conserved end residues are trimmed from each CDR3.

V gene	J gene	CDR3 protein
TRBV5-1	TRBJ1-5	ASSLEGAGDQPQH
TRBV28	TRBJ2-7	ASSDFDRDRALSYEQY
TRBV9	TRBJ1-2	ASSALDRGGYT
TRBV6-5	TRBJ1-1	ASSYYRGAQAF
TRBV4-2	TRBJ2-5	ASSQDPASTETQY
TRBV7-8	TRBJ2-3	ASSQGVGTDTQY
TRBV5-5	TRBJ1-5	ASSLGPGQVSNQPQH
TRBV7-6	TRBJ1-5	ASSLGFSEPQH
TRBV10-3	TRBJ2-7	AISARTGETYEQY
TRBV2	TRBJ2-2	ASSELAGQLTGELF
TRBV6-1	TRBJ1-1	ASSEILSWRNTEAF
TRBV7-9	TRBJ1-6	ASSLGGDSNSPLH
TRBV5-5	TRBJ2-6	ASSLQGSGANVLT
TRBV20-1	TRBJ2-7	SAKPRDEQY
TRBV5-1	TRBJ2-6	ASSLEAAGANVLT
TRBV28	TRBJ1-5	AIREGYSNQPQH
TRBV27	TRBJ1-5	ASRGQGGQPQH
TRBV5-1	-	ASSPGGQTYEQY
TRBV28	TRBJ1-1	ASSQPLGDNTEAF
TRBV28	TRBJ1-3	ASSFQGNTIY
TRBV27	TRBJ2-1	ASSIRQGTGYNEQF
TRBV19	TRBJ2-2	ASSPGGTGELF
TRBV30	TRBJ1-2	AWDGVGYT
TRBV2	TRBJ2-7	ASLFRGSSYEQY
TRBV6-5	TRBJ1-2	ASSKGQGAHGYT
TRBV7-8	TRBJ2-1	ASSLGQDEQF
TRBV10-3	TRBJ1-5	AISVEGTPLCPQH
TRBV5-4	TRBJ2-7	ASSPRGGSHEQY
TRBV2	TRBJ1-6	ASSVLRVGSPLH
TRBV2	TRBJ2-1	ASSDRGVNQQF
TRBV27	TRBJ1-1	ASLPRQGLNTEAF
TRBV28	TRBJ1-5	ASRQGGSNQPQH
TRBV6-1	TRBJ2-7	ASSGRVYEQY
TRBV6-5	TRBJ1-1	ASSTNYEGTEAF
TRBV29-1	TRBJ2-3	SVEGGTSGGSTDTQY
TRBV19	TRBJ2-2	ASEGAVGVHVTGELF
TRBV5-4	TRBJ2-1	ASSSRQAASGRRNEQF
TRBV19	TRBJ2-3	ASSPGLVGADTQY
TRBV18	TRBJ1-2	ASSPAGYSYGYT
TRBV30	TRBJ1-6	ASRQETNSPLH
TRBV6-1	TRBJ1-4	ASSATGRDEKLF
TRBV6-5	TRBJ1-5	ASSYGPPEPQH
TRBV9	TRBJ2-7	ASSPSGSPYEQY
TRBV15	TRBJ2-1	ATSRDERASSYNEQF
TRBV7-8	TRBJ1-5	ASSVTGASRPQH
TRBV5-4	TRBJ2-2	ASSSVGGILGELF
TRBV28	TRBJ1-6	ASSFRGNSPLH
TRBV29-1	TRBJ1-1	SVGYQGSYKTEAF
TRBV6-4	TRBJ2-2	ASSLQGALGTGELF
TRBV9	TRBJ2-5	ASSDSNGETQY
TRBV10-3	TRBJ1-4	ASAGSRGGEKLF
TRBV5-1	TRBJ1-1	ASSNYPRTPRRAF
TRBV28	TRBJ2-7	ASSLGGKTYEQY
TRBV28	TRBJ1-2	ASSLPPVSGYT
TRBV10-3	TRBJ2-1	AIKGDGNNEQF